One T cell receptor beta chain is described in this entry. TCRdb re-called the 5' RACE reads and shows each CDR3 protein once, DNA omitted. The sample has some 460,000 distinct CDR3 sequences. The record originates from a study of T cells expressing NK-cell markers. The CDR3 runs 17 residues. Per germline, CDR1 SGHAT and CDR2 FQNNGV. The chain uses TRBV11-2 and TRBJ2-1; TCRdb picks TRBD2, but there is no DNA to check that call. The sequenced sample consisted of blood T cells: a sorted CD56 or NKG2C T cell subset, CD4+ or CD8+ T cells, or bulk PBMC T cells (not recorded which). The TCR originated in a woman aged 45-60 years in good health. This CDR3 is CASSSIKGGRAGHEQFF.